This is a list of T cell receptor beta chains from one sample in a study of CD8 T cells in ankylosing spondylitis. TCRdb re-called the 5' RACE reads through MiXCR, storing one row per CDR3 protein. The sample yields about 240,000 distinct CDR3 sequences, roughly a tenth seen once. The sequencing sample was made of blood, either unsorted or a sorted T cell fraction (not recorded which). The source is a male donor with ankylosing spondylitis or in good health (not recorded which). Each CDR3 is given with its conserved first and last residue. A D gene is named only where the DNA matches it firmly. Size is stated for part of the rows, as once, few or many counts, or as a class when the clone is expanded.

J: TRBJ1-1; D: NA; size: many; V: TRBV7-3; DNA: TGTGCCAGCAGCTTAACGGGGGGGCCTGGCACTGAAGCTTTCTTT; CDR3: CASSLTGGPGTEAFF
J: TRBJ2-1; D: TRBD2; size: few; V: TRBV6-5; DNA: TGTGCCAGCAGTTACGGATACACTAGCGGGCCTAACAATGAGCAGTTCTTC; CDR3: CASSYGYTSGPNNEQFF
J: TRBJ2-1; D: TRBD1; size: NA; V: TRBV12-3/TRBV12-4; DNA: TGTGCCAGCAGTTTCCGTACAGGGGACAATGAGCAGTTCTTC; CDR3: CASSFRTGDNEQFF
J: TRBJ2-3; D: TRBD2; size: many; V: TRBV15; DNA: TGTGCCACCAGCAGAGCTAGCGGGAGCACAGATACGCAGTATTTT; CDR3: CATSRASGSTDTQYF
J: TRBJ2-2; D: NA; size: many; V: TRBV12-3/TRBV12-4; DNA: TGTGCCAGCAGTTCCGGGGGTAACACCGGGGAGCTGTTTTTT; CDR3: CASSSGGNTGELFF
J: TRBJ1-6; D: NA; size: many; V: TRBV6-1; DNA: TGTGCCAGCAGTGCCCTCTTAGATTCACCCCTCCACTTT; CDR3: CASSALLDSPLHF
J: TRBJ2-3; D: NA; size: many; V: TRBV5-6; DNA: TGTGCCAGCAGCTTTTTCTCAGACGTCGGAGATACGCAGTATTTT; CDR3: CASSFFSDVGDTQYF
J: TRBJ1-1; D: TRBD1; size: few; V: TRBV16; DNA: TGTGCCAGCAGCCGAAGGGCAGGGGGTGAAGCTTTCTTT; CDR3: CASSRRAGGEAFF
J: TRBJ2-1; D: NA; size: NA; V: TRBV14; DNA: TGTGCCAGCAGCCTACGTGTGGCGAGCTACAATGAGCAGTTCTTC; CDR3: CASSLRVASYNEQFF
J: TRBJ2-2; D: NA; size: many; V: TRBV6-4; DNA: TGTGCCAGCAGTGAGGGTGTAGTGGTTGACACCGGGGAGCTGTTTTTT; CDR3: CASSEGVVVDTGELFF
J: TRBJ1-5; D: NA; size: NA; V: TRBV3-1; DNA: TGTGCCATCTCCCGCCTTGGCTTCAGAGGTGGTATCAGCAATCAGCCCCAGCATTTT; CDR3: CAISRLGFRGGISNQPQHF
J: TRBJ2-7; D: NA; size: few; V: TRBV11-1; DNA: TGTGCCAGCAGCTTAAGGTCGGCCTACGAGCAGTACTTC; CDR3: CASSLRSAYEQYF
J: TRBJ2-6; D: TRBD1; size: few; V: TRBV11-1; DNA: TGTGCCAGCAGCGCCGGGACAGGGATTAGCTCTGGGGCCAACGTCCTGACTTTC; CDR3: CASSAGTGISSGANVLTF
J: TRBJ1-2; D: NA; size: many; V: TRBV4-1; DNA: TGCGCCAGCAGCCGACCCTCTCGGAATGGCTACACCTTC; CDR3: CASSRPSRNGYTF
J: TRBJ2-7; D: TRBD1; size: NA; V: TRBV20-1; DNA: TGCAGTGCAAGCCCTCGGGACAGGGGGCGGTACGAGCAGTACTTC; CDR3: CSASPRDRGRYEQYF
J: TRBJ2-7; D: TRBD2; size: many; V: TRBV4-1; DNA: TGCGCCAGCAGCCAAGATGAGCCAGCGGGGGGGTACGAGCAGTACTTC; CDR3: CASSQDEPAGGYEQYF
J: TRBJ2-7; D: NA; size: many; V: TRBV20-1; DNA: TGCAGTGCTACCAACCAAGAATACGAGCAGTACTTC; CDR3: CSATNQEYEQYF
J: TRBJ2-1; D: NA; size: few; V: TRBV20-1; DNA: TGCAGTGCTAGTACCCGGGTACGGAGCTCCTACAATGAGCAGTTCTTC; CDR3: CSASTRVRSSYNEQFF
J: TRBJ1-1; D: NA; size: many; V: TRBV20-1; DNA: TGCAGTGCCCCCTCAGTGAACACTGAAGCTTTCTTT; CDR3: CSAPSVNTEAFF
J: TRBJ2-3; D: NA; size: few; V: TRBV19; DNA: TGTGCCAGTAGTCCCGGGGGTGTCACGCAGTATTTT; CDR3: CASSPGGVTQYF
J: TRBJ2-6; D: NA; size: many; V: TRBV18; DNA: TGTGCCAGCTCACCACAGCAGGGTAGCTCTGGGGCCAACGTCCTGACTTTC; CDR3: CASSPQQGSSGANVLTF
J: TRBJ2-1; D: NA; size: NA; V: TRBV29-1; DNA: TGCAGCGTTGGTCGCCCCAATGAGCAGTTCTTC; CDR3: CSVGRPNEQFF
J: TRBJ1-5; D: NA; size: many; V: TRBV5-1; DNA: TGCGCCAGCAGCGTCGACGTGAATCAGCCCCAGCATTTT; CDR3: CASSVDVNQPQHF
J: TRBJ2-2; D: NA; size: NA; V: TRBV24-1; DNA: TGTGCCACCAGGGGCTTCGGCACCGGGGAGCTGTTTTTT; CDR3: CATRGFGTGELFF
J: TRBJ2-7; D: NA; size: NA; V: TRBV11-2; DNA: TGTGCCAGCAGCTTATTACGAGGCGAATCCTACGAGCAGTACTTC; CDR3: CASSLLRGESYEQYF
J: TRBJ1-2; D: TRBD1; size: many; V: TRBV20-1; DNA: TGCAGTGCTACCCGGACAGGGGATGGCTACACCTTC; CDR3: CSATRTGDGYTF
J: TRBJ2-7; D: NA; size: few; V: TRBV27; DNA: TGTGCCAGCAGTTTTAGGGAAATTCAATGCTCCTACGAGCAGTACTTC; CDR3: CASSFREIQCSYEQYF
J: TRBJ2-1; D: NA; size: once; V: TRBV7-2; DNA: TGTACCAGCAGCTTAGCCTCAGACTGGATGGCTAGTGAGCAGTTCTTC; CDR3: CTSSLASDWMASEQFF
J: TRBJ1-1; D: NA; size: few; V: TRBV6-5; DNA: TGTGCCAGCAGTTACTCGAATCTGGTGAGGACTGAAGCTTTCTTT; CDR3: CASSYSNLVRTEAFF
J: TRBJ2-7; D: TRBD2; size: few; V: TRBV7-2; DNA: TGTGCCAGCAGCTTAGCGTCAGTGGGAGGGGAAGGGCAGTACTTC; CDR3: CASSLASVGGEGQYF
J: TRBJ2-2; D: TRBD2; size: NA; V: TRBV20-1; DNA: TGCAGTGCTAGAGGTCCGGCTAGCGGGGGGGCGAACACCGGGGAGCTGTTTTTT; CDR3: CSARGPASGGANTGELFF
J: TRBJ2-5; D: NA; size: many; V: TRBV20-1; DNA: TGCAGTGCCAACCTGGGGGAAGTGAGAGAGACCCAGTACTTC; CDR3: CSANLGEVRETQYF
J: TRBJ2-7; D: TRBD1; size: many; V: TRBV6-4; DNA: TGTGCCTCAGCACGATGGCAGGGGGCTCAAGAGCAGTACTTC; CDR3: CASARWQGAQEQYF
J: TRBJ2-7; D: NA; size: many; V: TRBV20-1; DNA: TGCAGTGCTAGACTAGTTTGGTACGAGCAGTACTTC; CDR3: CSARLVWYEQYF
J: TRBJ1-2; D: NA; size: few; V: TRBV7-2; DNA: TGTGCCAGCAGCCCAAGACAGGATGTCTATGGCTACACCTTC; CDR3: CASSPRQDVYGYTF
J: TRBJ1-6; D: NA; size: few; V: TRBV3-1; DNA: TGTGCCAGCAGCCAAGATACAGCGAATTCACCCCTCCACTTT; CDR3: CASSQDTANSPLHF
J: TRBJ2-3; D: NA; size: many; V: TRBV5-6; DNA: TGTGCCAGCAACACAGGGTTCACAGATACGCAGTATTTT; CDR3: CASNTGFTDTQYF
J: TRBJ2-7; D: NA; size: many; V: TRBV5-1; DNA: TGCGCCAGCAGCATGACTAACGAGCAGTACTTC; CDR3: CASSMTNEQYF
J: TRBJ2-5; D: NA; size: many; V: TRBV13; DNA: TGTGCCAGCAGCTCGGGCTTCGACAGGGGAGGGGAGACCCAGTACTTC; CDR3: CASSSGFDRGGETQYF
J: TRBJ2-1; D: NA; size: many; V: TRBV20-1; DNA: TGCAGTGCCCGTGGGATCCATGAGCAGTTCTTC; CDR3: CSARGIHEQFF
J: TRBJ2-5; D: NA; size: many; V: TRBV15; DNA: TGTGCCACCAGCAGAGAGGGTAGCGGAGAGGGGACCCAGTACTTC; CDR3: CATSREGSGEGTQYF
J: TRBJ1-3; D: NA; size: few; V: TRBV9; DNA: TGTGCCAGCAGCGTAGCAGTGGACTCTGGAAACACCATATATTTT; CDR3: CASSVAVDSGNTIYF
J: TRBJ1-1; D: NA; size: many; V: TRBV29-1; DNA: TGCAGCGGGGGCCAGGGCGGTGGCACTGAAGCTTTCTTT; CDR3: CSGGQGGGTEAFF
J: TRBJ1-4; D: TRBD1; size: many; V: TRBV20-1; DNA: TGCAGTGCGGCGACAGGGGGTCATGAAAAACTGTTTTTT; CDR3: CSAATGGHEKLFF
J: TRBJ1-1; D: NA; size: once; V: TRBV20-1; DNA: TGCAGTGCTAGGAGAACTGGACGGAGGGCTTTCTTT; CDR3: CSARRTGRRAFF
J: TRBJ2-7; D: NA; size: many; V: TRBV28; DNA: TGTGCCAGCAGCTCTGACCCGATCTACGAGCAGTACTTC; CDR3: CASSSDPIYEQYF
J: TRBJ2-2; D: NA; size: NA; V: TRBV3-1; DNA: TGTGCCAGCAGCCACGGGACTGGGGAGCTGTTTTTT; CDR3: CASSHGTGELFF